The rows below give T cell receptor beta chains drawn from one sample of a study of shared clonotypes between healthy human individuals. Sequencing was performed with immunoSEQ multiplex PCR; in TCRdb, only in-frame clones are kept and a portion is missing. The sample yields hundreds of thousands of clones, about two thirds seen once. Sequencing was done on a sample of memory CD4+ T cells sorted from blood. Receptor source: a woman aged 25 to 45 in good health. The CDR3 runs from the conserved cysteine through the conserved F or W. The D gene is left open where the match is weak. Not every row has a clone size; where given, it reads once, few, many or a size class.

cdr3_nt cdr3_aa j_call clone_size d_call v_call
TGCGCCAGCAAAACAGGTACAGACCGGCACGAGCAGTACTTC CASKTGTDRHEQYF TRBJ2-7 - - TRBV5-1
TGTGCCAGCAGTTTATGGGGTAGCGGGAGGGCCGGAGAGACCCAGTACTTC CASSLWGSGRAGETQYF TRBJ2-5 - TRBD2 TRBV28
TGTGCCAGCAACCCAGGGACTAGCGGGGGCTACGAGCAGTACTTC CASNPGTSGGYEQYF TRBJ2-7 few TRBD2 TRBV25-1
TGTGCCAGCAGCGCTTCGAGGACAGTCCAAGAGACCCAGTACTTC CASSASRTVQETQYF TRBJ2-5 - - TRBV7-9
TGTGCCAGCAGCTCGGGACAGACAACTAATGAAAAACTGTTTTTT CASSSGQTTNEKLFF TRBJ1-4 - TRBD1 TRBV7-9
TGTGCCAGCACCTTAGGGACTACAACGAACACTGAAGCTTTCTTT CASTLGTTTNTEAFF TRBJ1-1 - - TRBV11-1
TGTGCCAGCAGCCTGGACCGCACAGATACGCAGTATTTT CASSLDRTDTQYF TRBJ2-3 few - TRBV11-2
TGCGCCAGCAGCTTGGTGCCGGGACAGGGGTTGAATGAGCAGTTCTTC CASSLVPGQGLNEQFF TRBJ2-1 - TRBD1 TRBV5-1
TGCGCCAGCAGCTCTGTCAGTCCCACAGATACGCAGTATTTT CASSSVSPTDTQYF TRBJ2-3 - - TRBV5-1
TGCGCCAGCAGCCCGCCGGGAGGGGGATCTGGGGCCAACGTCCTGACTTTC CASSPPGGGSGANVLTF TRBJ2-6 - TRBD2 TRBV4-1
TGTGCCAGTAGTATGGGGAGGGACCAAGAAAAACTGTTTTTT CASSMGRDQEKLFF TRBJ1-4 few - TRBV19
TGTGCCACCAGCGGAGGGGACAGTGTAAGACAAGAGACCCAGTACTTC CATSGGDSVRQETQYF TRBJ2-5 - - TRBV15
TGTGCCATCGGGGAGAGAAACACTGAAGCTTTCTTT CAIGERNTEAFF TRBJ1-1 few - TRBV10-3
TGCGCCAGCAGACGGGGAGCCAACTACGAGCAGTACTTC CASRRGANYEQYF TRBJ2-7 - - TRBV10-1
TGTGCCAGCTCACGTGAGGGTAGCTACGAGCAGTACTTC CASSREGSYEQYF TRBJ2-7 few - TRBV18
TGTGCCAGCAGTGAAGCAACCGGGCCGCGGGAAGCTTTCTTT CASSEATGPREAFF TRBJ1-1 - - TRBV6-1
TGTGCCAGCAGCCCCCCGCCCGGGACAGGGTTCCTAAAGGTGTACTTC CASSPPPGTGFLKVYF TRBJ2-7 - TRBD1 TRBV7-9
TGTGCCAGCAGCTTAGGTGTCCAGTACTACGAGCAGTACTTC CASSLGVQYYEQYF TRBJ2-7 once - TRBV7-2
TGTGCCAGCAGCTTCGAGGCGGGACCCACAGATACGCAGTATTTT CASSFEAGPTDTQYF TRBJ2-3 few - TRBV7-3
TGTGCCAGCAGTTCTGGACTACCCTCCTACGAGCAGTACTTC CASSSGLPSYEQYF TRBJ2-7 - - TRBV28
TGTGCCAGCTCAATCGGGACTAGTTTTCTGGGGCAGTACTTC CASSIGTSFLGQYF TRBJ2-7 - TRBD2 TRBV18
TGTGCCAGCAGCCGCAGCGGAACCCCGGGCGAGCAGTACTTC CASSRSGTPGEQYF TRBJ2-7 - - TRBV11-2
TGTGCCAGCAGCCACAACGGGGCTCCCGCTACGCAGTATTTT CASSHNGAPATQYF TRBJ2-3 - - TRBV7-2
TGTGCCAGCAGTTCTCGAGCGGGAGTTCCCACAGATACGCAGTATTTT CASSSRAGVPTDTQYF TRBJ2-3 - TRBD2 TRBV28
TGTGCCCTCCGGCGGGAGGAAACCTACGAGCAGTACTTC CALRREETYEQYF TRBJ2-7 - TRBD2 TRBV6-1
TGTGCCAGCAGCGCGGGAGGGTGGCCAGATACGCAGTATTTT CASSAGGWPDTQYF TRBJ2-3 - TRBD2 TRBV7-7
TGTGCCAGCTCACCCTTCGTGGACTCCGGGGGCGACGGAAACACCATATATTTT CASSPFVDSGGDGNTIYF TRBJ1-3 once - TRBV18
TGTGCCAGCTCACCAACCAGGACAGGACCCCCAACTAATGAAAAACTGTTTTTT CASSPTRTGPPTNEKLFF TRBJ1-4 - TRBD1 TRBV18
TGTGCCAGCAGCCGACCTAGCGGGAGGCCCGGGGAGCTGTTTTTT CASSRPSGRPGELFF TRBJ2-2 - TRBD2 TRBV13